Listed below are T cell receptor beta chains from one sample, sequenced in a study of CD8+ T cells in alopecia areata. Profiled with immunoSEQ multiplex PCR; TCRdb holds only in-frame clones, not every one. Among 60,000 to 70,000 clones listed, approximately 46% were seen once. This material consisted of CD8+ T cells sorted from blood, taken at week 0. These receptors were taken from a human donor with alopecia areata. Each CDR3 is given with its conserved first and last residue. The D gene is left open where the match is weak. Only some rows state a clone size, as once, few, many or a class for expanded clones.

V gene,D gene,J gene,clone size,CDR3 protein,CDR3 DNA
TRBV25-1,NA,TRBJ2-7,NA,CASSESEQYF,TGTGCCAGCAGTGAGAGCGAGCAGTACTTC
TRBV28,NA,TRBJ1-5,NA,CASSPMGNQPQHF,TGTGCCAGCAGTCCTATGGGCAATCAGCCCCAGCATTTT
TRBV29-1,TRBD2,TRBJ2-7,few,CSVELADSYEQYF,TGCAGCGTTGAACTAGCGGATTCCTACGAGCAGTACTTC
TRBV18,NA,TRBJ2-3,NA,CASSPPEGATRDTQYF,TGTGCCAGCTCACCACCGGAGGGGGCAACGAGAGATACGCAGTATTTT
TRBV27,TRBD1,TRBJ2-2,NA,CASRVKGTGLTGELFF,TGTGCCAGCAGAGTTAAGGGGACAGGGCTGACCGGGGAGCTGTTTTTT
TRBV11-2,NA,TRBJ2-4,NA,CASSQGGGIKPENIQYF,TGTGCCAGCAGCCAAGGGGGCGGGATTAAGCCGGAAAACATTCAGTACTTC
TRBV13,NA,TRBJ2-2,NA,CASSQEGHARGELFF,TGTGCCAGCAGCCAAGAGGGCCATGCCCGGGGGGAGCTGTTTTTT
TRBV19,TRBD1,TRBJ2-6,NA,CAGLQGAPGANVLTF,TGTGCCGGCTTACAGGGGGCGCCTGGGGCCAACGTCCTGACTTTC
TRBV7-9,TRBD1,TRBJ1-1,few,CASSYWDRGTEAFF,TGTGCCAGCAGCTATTGGGACAGGGGGACTGAAGCTTTCTTT
TRBV7-9,TRBD1,TRBJ2-5,NA,CASSSTGTEYQETQYF,TGTGCCAGCAGCTCCACCGGGACAGAGTACCAAGAGACCCAGTACTTC
TRBV11-2,NA,TRBJ2-1,NA,CASSLAAGQSNEQLF,TGTGCCAGCAGCCTAGCCGCGGGACAGTCCAATGAGCAGCTCTTC
TRBV30,NA,TRBJ2-3,NA,CACQAEASDTQYF,TGTGCCTGTCAGGCGGAGGCATCAGATACGCAGTATTTT
TRBV7-8,TRBD2,TRBJ2-7,NA,CASSLTSGRAYEQYF,TGTGCCAGCAGCCTGACTAGCGGGAGGGCCTACGAGCAGTACTTC
TRBV25-1,TRBD2,TRBJ2-5,few,CASSPLAGVQETQYF,TGTGCCAGCAGTCCCCTTGCGGGAGTCCAAGAGACCCAGTACTTC
TRBV6-1,NA,TRBJ1-1,few,CASSESRGDYGEAFF,TGTGCCAGCAGTGAAAGCCGGGGGGATTATGGTGAAGCTTTCTTT
TRBV28,TRBD1,TRBJ1-2,NA,CASTLGQGALGYTF,TGTGCCAGCACCCTGGGACAGGGGGCATTGGGCTACACCTTC
TRBV29-1,NA,TRBJ2-2,NA,CSFLDGRGSMNTGELFF,TGCAGCTTTCTTGATGGCCGGGGTTCAATGAACACCGGGGAGCTGTTTTTT
TRBV4-1,NA,TRBJ1-2,NA,CASSQDGTLANYGYTF,TGCGCCAGCAGCCAAGACGGGACCTTAGCTAACTATGGCTACACCTTC
TRBV27,NA,TRBJ1-2,NA,CASSPTVLGRNGYTF,TGTGCCAGCAGCCCTACTGTTTTGGGGAGGAATGGCTACACCTTC
TRBV9,NA,TRBJ2-2,NA,CASSVEEGKDTGELFF,TGTGCCAGCAGCGTAGAAGAAGGGAAGGACACCGGGGAGCTGTTTTTT
TRBV9,TRBD1,TRBJ2-7,few,CASSQGQPYEQYF,TGTGCCAGCAGCCAGGGACAGCCCTACGAGCAGTACTTC
TRBV7-9,NA,TRBJ1-2,few,CASSWSKTARNYGYTF,TGTGCCAGCAGCTGGAGCAAGACTGCCAGGAACTATGGCTACACCTTC
TRBV10-3,TRBD2,TRBJ2-3,NA,CAISESSGLAGRGRADTQYF,TGTGCCATCAGTGAGTCGTCCGGACTAGCGGGAAGGGGGAGGGCAGATACGCAGTATTTT